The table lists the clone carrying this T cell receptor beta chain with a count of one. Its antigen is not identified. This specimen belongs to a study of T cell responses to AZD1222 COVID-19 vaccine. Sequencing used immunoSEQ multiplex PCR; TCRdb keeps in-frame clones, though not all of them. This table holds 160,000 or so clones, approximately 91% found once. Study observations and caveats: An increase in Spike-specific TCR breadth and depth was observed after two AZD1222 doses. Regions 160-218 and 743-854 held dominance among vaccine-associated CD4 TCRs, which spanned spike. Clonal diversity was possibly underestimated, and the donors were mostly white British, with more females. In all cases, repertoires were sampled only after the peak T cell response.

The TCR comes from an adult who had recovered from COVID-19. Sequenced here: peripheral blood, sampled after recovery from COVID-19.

CDR3 nucleotide sequence: TGTGCCAGCAGCTTAGATCGGACGGGGTTCCTAGGCTATGGCTACACCTTC. It is translated as CASSLDRTGFLGYGYTF. This chain connects TRBV7-2 to TRBJ1-2; D is uncertain. The V gene lost 1 base and the J gene lost 4 bases, with 19 bases spanning the gap. Germline CDR1 and CDR2: SGHTA and FQGNSA. The CDR3 is made up of 17 amino acids. Full variable domain (missing parts from reference TRBV7-2 and TRBJ1-2): GAGVSQSPSNKVTEKGKDVELRCDPISGHTALYWYRQSLGQGLEFLIYFQGNSAPDKSGLPSDRFSAERTGGSVSTLTIQRTQQEDSAVYLCASSLDRTGFLGYGYTFGSGTRLTVV.